The TCR beta chain under discussion was sequenced for a study of response to subunit inactivated influenza vaccine. Whole-study findings and limits: Seasonal influenza vaccination, on each occasion, was suggested by the authors to recruit few new T cells.

TCRdb reprocessed the RT-PCR reads via MiXCR and lists one record per CDR3 protein. The data hold around 480,000 distinct CDR3 sequences, with 16% observed a single time. A single count supports this clonotype. Its antigen is still unknown. CDR1 is SGHNT and CDR2 is YENEEA in the germline V gene. The CDR3 length is 15 residues. The trim removed 5 bases at V and 5 bases at J, leaving 6 bases unmatched. The sequencing used CD4+ T cells sorted from PBMCs, collected less than 25 months after vaccination. This chain links TRBV11-3 with TRBJ2-2, with TRBD1 matching 9 bases. This sequence originates from a man in his fifties or sixties who received an inactivated influenza vaccine. The chain's CDR3 is CASSPTGGATGELFF. The CDR3, as DNA: TGTGCCAGCAGCCCAACAGGGGGCGCGACCGGGGAGCTGTTTTTT. The complete variable domain, with remaining parts taken from reference TRBV11-3 and TRBJ2-2, reads EAGVVQSPRYKIIEKKQPVAFWCNPISGHNTLYWYLQNLGQGPELLIRYENEEAVDDSQLPKDRFSAERLKGVDSTLKIQPAELGDSAVYLCASSPTGGATGELFFGEGSRLTVL.